Given below is one T cell receptor beta chain in context. The data originate from a study of blood T cell repertoires in COVID-19. CDR1 is GTSNPN, CDR2 SVGIG, per germline (reference sequence). With 0 bases clipped from V and 1 base from J, the junction kept 8 bases outside the gene matches. This CDR3 region has 17 residues. Only in-frame clones appear in the TCRdb table, and some are missing; sequencing was by immunoSEQ multiplex PCR. The table records around 170,000 clones, 86% of them present only once. The chain links TRBV30 to TRBJ1-5; TRBD1 aligns across 8 bases. The TCR comes from a middle-aged man with active or convalescent COVID-19. The sequencing input was peripheral blood. CDR3 coding DNA: TGTGCCTGGAGTGTAAGTCAGGGGGCGAGGAGCAATCAGCCCCAGCATTTT. Its protein product is CAWSVSQGARSNQPQHF.